Presented here are 23 T cell receptor beta chains from one specimen sequenced in a study of T cells in Graves' hyperthyroidism and ophthalmopathy (dated by TCRdb to about 2019). Receptor amplification or capture employed multiplex PCR. The sample was run on an Illumina HiSeq 2000. The TCR beta CDR3 regions were amplified from RNA transcripts. For the first round of RT-PCR on the TCR CDR3, the HTBI primer set was used together with the Qiagen OneStep RT-PCR kit. TCRdb passed the public sequencing reads through fastp at Q25 and MiXCR, retaining productive beta sequences. Rows with one shared CDR3 protein collapse into an entry with the most common genes and DNA. Recorded for this sample are 600,000 to 800,000 distinct CDR3 sequences; roughly a third of them occurred a single time. Around a third of the sample lies in the top ten. Sequencing used blood. Every receptor here comes from a woman in her forties with Graves' hyperthyroidism.

This clonotype has more than one count but fewer than ten. V usage is TRBV20-1 and J usage is TRBJ2-7; TRBD2 agrees at 13 bases. The CDR3 consists of 16 residues. Losses at the gene ends were 0 bases for V and 1 base for J; bases not matched to a gene: 3. In germline, CDR1 is DFQATT, CDR2 SNEGSKA (reference sequence). This CDR3 reads CSARDGGLAGSYEQYF. CDR3 nucleotides: TGCAGTGCTAGAGATGGGGGACTAGCGGGATCCTACGAGCAGTACTTC.

This clonotype appeared many times. The V call is TRBV18, the J call TRBJ1-2; D possibly corresponds to TRBD1 (6 bases). Germline V gene lookup returns CDR1 KGHSH and CDR2 LQKENI. The CDR3 contains 15 residues. Trimming removed 5 bases at V and 5 bases at J, with 18 bases between. The CDR3 DNA reads as TGTGCCAGCTCATACTACAGGGCATACGGTTATGGCTACACCTTC. Translation gives CASSYYRAYGYGYTF.

J is TRBJ2-7 and V is TRBV29-1, with D perhaps matching TRBD1 (6 bases). Germline assignment: CDR1 SQVTM and CDR2 ANQGSEA. Trimming took off 8 bases at V and 0 bases at J, with 11 bases between the two ends. The CDR3 runs 12 residues. CDR3 loop: CSSDRSSYEQYF. For the CDR3, the DNA is TGCAGCTCCGACAGGAGCTCCTACGAGCAGTACTTC.

CDR3 sequence (DNA): TGTGCCATCAGTGAGCCGTCACACGGGACTAGCGGGAGGGCCGGGGAGCTGTTTTTT. Translation gives CAISEPSHGTSGRAGELFF. This sequence joins TRBV10-3 and TRBJ2-2; 16 bases agree with TRBD2. CDR1 and CDR2 from the germline V gene are ENHRY and SYGVKD. Trimming removed 2 bases from V and 6 bases from J; junction bases left unmatched: 9. The CDR3 runs 19 residues.

This clonotype has more than one count but fewer than ten. The chain uses TRBV14 and TRBJ2-7; D is perhaps TRBD1 (6 bases). There are 16 residues in the CDR3. Germline CDR1 SGHDN, CDR2 FVKESK. V lost 4 bases to trimming and J lost 3 bases, with 19 bases between them. CDR3 sequence reads: CASSRRTAMSNYEQYF. The CDR3 nucleotides read TGTGCCAGCAGCCGGAGGACAGCCATGTCCAACTACGAGCAGTACTTC.

This clonotype was counted a few times. The genes are TRBV19 and TRBJ1-1, with TRBD1 matching over 8 bases. Germline V gives CDR1 LNHDA, CDR2 SQIVND (reference sequence). J gave up 3 bases and V 5 bases, and 5 bases lay outside the gene matches. The CDR3 is 14 residues long. The CDR3 here is CASSWQGAYTEAFF. CDR3 bases: TGTGCCAGTAGTTGGCAGGGGGCCTACACTGAAGCTTTCTTT.

A few counts support this clonotype. CDR3 sequence (DNA): TGTGCCAGCACCCCGACCCCTAGCCGGGAGACCCAGTACTTC. Encoded protein: CASTPTPSRETQYF. V and J are TRBV13 and TRBJ2-5, with a possible D match to TRBD2 (5 bases). Between the trimmed V and J ends, which lost 7 bases and 5 bases, there was a span of 17 bases. The V gene's germline CDR1 is PRHDT and CDR2 FYEKMQ (reference sequence). This CDR3 has 14 residues.

This rearrangement joins TRBV20-1 to TRBJ2-5, with TRBD2 identical over 9 bases. This CDR3 is built from 14 residues. Germline CDR1 reads DFQATT; CDR2 reads SNEGSKA (reference sequence). V dropped 2 bases and J dropped 5; count of bases not matched to a gene: 6. The CDR3 loop reads CSARRTSVMETQYF. In DNA form, the CDR3 reads TGCAGTGCTAGACGGACTAGCGTGATGGAGACCCAGTACTTC.

This chain connects TRBV5-1 to TRBJ1-1; no definite D call. V lost 4 bases to trimming and J lost 4 bases, with 17 bases between them. The CDR3 sequence is 15 residues long. Per the germline V gene, CDR1 is SGHRS and CDR2 is YFSETQ. In nucleotides, the CDR3 is TGCGCCAGCAGCCAAGATCTGCGGGGAGTCACTGAAGCTTTCTTT. Its translation: CASSQDLRGVTEAFF.

Many counts were recorded for this clonotype. The chain joins TRBV5-1 to TRBJ1-1, with a weak D call TRBD1 (6 bases). Germline V gene data show CDR1 as SGHRS and CDR2 as YFSETQ. V was clipped by 3 bases and J by 1 base, with 10 bases between them. CDR3 length: 14 amino acids. The CDR3 bases are TGCGCCAGCAGCTGGGACACTACGAACACTGAAGCTTTCTTT. Translation gives CASSWDTTNTEAFF.

This chain links TRBV12-3 or TRBV12-4 with TRBJ2-5, with D perhaps TRBD1 or TRBD2 (7 bases each). V was cut by 6 bases and J by 1 base, with 15 bases left in between. The CDR3 spans 15 residues. In DNA form, the CDR3 reads TGTGCCAGCAGCACAGGGAGGGGGCTCCAAGAGACCCAGTACTTC. This sequence encodes CASSTGRGLQETQYF.

In its sample, this clonotype was seen many times. The rearrangement joins TRBV9 to TRBJ1-1; D is ambiguous. Trimming pared 7 bases from V and 5 bases from J, leaving 6 bases between. The CDR3 has 10 amino acids. Germline-derived CDR1 and CDR2 are SGDLS and YYNGEE. The CDR3 nucleotides are TGTGCCAGCGGAGGAACTGAAGCTTTCTTT. Translating gives CASGGTEAFF.

This rearrangement joins TRBV5-6 to TRBJ2-7; 7 bases line up with TRBD2. V lost 3 bases to trimming and J lost 3 bases; unmatched junction nucleotides: 18. Germline values: CDR1 SGHDT, CDR2 YYEEEE. The CDR3 runs 18 residues. CDR3 residues: CASSSIGSSGPLGYEQYF. CDR3 nucleotides: TGTGCCAGCAGCTCTATTGGCTCTAGCGGACCCCTAGGCTACGAGCAGTACTTC.

Here the CDR3 reads CASSFGTLEQYF. CDR3 DNA sequence: TGTGCCAGCAGCTTTGGGACGCTCGAGCAGTACTTC. V gene TRBV7-8 combines with J gene TRBJ2-7; D is perhaps TRBD1 or TRBD2 (5 bases each). The CDR3 has 12 residues. The germline V and J ends were trimmed by 3 bases and 6 bases, with 9 bases remaining between them. Germline lookup yields CDR1 SGHVS and CDR2 FQNEAQ.

In regard to this clonotype: Since the CDR3 does not end with the conserved phenylalanine or tryptophan, this likely comes from a read error. The limits of the CDR3 on the DNA are not certain, so only TCRdb's listed CDR3 is given. The V and J genes are TRBV7-9 and TRBJ2-5. The CDR3 is 8 residues long, ends included. Per the germline V gene, CDR1 is SEHNR and CDR2 is FQNEAQ (reference sequence). The CDR3 sequence is CASSSVRQ.

The chain employs TRBV4-3 and TRBJ1-2; the match to TRBD1 covers 9 bases. CDR3 length: 15 amino acids. Germline V gives CDR1 LGHNA, CDR2 YSLEER. With 1 base clipped from V and 5 bases from J, the junction kept 5 bases outside the gene matches. The CDR3 loop is CASSQGTGVFYGYTF. CDR3 nucleotide sequence: TGCGCCAGCAGCCAAGGGACAGGGGTCTTTTATGGCTACACCTTC.

J is TRBJ1-2 and V is TRBV30; D is uncertain. The V and J ends lost 5 bases and 2 bases respectively, with 3 bases between them. The CDR3 totals 10 residues. Germline V CDR1 and CDR2: GTSNPN, SVGIG (reference sequence). This CDR3 reads CAWGNYGYTF. DNA of the CDR3: TGTGCCTGGGGGAACTATGGCTACACCTTC.

Only a few counts were recorded for this clonotype. J is TRBJ2-7 and V is TRBV12-3 or TRBV12-4; TRBD2 matches at 8 bases. V lost 6 bases, J lost 2 bases, and 12 bases stayed unmatched. This CDR3 comprises 16 residues. CDR3: CASSPRQAGGPYEQYF. CDR3 in DNA: TGTGCCAGCAGCCCTCGCCAGGCGGGAGGACCCTACGAGCAGTACTTC.

The chain couples TRBV9 to TRBJ2-2; D could derive from TRBD1 or TRBD2 (7 bases each). Germline CDR1 and CDR2: SGDLS and YYNGEE. The V gene lost 4 bases and the J gene lost 5 bases, with 18 bases spanning the gap. CDR3 size: 16 residues. The CDR3 nucleotides read TGTGCCAGCAGCCCCCCCCGACAGGGAGGGACCGGGGAGCTGTTTTTT. This codes for CASSPPRQGGTGELFF.

The chain couples TRBV24-1 to TRBJ2-7, with 10 nucleotides matching TRBD2. Germline CDR1 reads KGHDR; CDR2 reads SFDVKD. V trimming: 3 bases; J trimming: 3 bases; junction bases outside the gene matches: 4. This CDR3 comprises 15 residues. The CDR3 DNA reads as TGTGCCACCAGTGATGGCGCTAGCGGGAGCTACGAGCAGTACTTC. Amino acid sequence: CATSDGASGSYEQYF.

This clonotype was seen at least ten times. This rearrangement joins TRBV11-2 to TRBJ1-1; D call uncertain. V lost 7 bases to trimming and J lost 0 bases, with 12 bases between them. There are 14 residues in the CDR3. Germline V CDR1 and CDR2: SGHAT, FQNNGV. CDR3 sequence reads: CASTTPRLNTEAFF. CDR3 coding DNA: TGTGCCAGCACCACGCCGCGGTTGAACACTGAAGCTTTCTTT.

A few counts support this clonotype. V and J are TRBV4-3 and TRBJ1-1; TRBD1 might be the D (5 bases). Deletions cut 0 bases from V and 2 bases from J, with 13 bases between. In germline, CDR1 is LGHNA, CDR2 YSLEER. The CDR3 totals 16 residues. CDR3 amino acids: CASSQDNRGFNTEAFF. CDR3 DNA sequence: TGCGCCAGCAGCCAAGACAACCGGGGCTTTAACACTGAAGCTTTCTTT.

The rearrangement uses TRBV7-8 and TRBJ2-7; the match to TRBD2 covers 8 bases. The CDR3 loop spans 16 amino acids. Germline CDR1 reads SGHVS; CDR2 reads FQNEAQ. V lost 5 bases to trimming and J lost 6 bases; unmatched junction nucleotides: 15. CDR3 loop: CASSGGPPAGVSEQYF. The CDR3 region has the DNA TGTGCCAGCAGCGGGGGGCCCCCAGCGGGAGTTTCCGAGCAGTACTTC.